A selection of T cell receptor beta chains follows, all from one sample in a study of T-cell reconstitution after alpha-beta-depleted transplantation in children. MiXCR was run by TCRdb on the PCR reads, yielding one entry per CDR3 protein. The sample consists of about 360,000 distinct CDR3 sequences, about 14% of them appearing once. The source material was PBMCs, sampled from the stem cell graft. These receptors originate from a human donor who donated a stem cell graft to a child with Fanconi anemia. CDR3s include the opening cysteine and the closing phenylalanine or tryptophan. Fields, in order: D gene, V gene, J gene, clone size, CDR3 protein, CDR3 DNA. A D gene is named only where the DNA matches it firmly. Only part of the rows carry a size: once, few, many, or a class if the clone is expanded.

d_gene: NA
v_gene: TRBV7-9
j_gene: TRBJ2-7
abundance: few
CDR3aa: CASSQGGAPPYEQYF
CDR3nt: TGTGCCAGCAGCCAAGGGGGGGCCCCCCCCTACGAGCAGTACTTC

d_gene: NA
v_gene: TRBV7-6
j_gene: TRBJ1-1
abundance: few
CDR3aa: CASTSPGGVSDTEAFF
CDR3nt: TGTGCCAGCACCTCACCTGGGGGGGTTTCGGACACTGAAGCTTTCTTT

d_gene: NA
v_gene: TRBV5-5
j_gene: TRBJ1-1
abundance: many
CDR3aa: CASSDGVEAFF
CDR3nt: TGTGCCAGCAGCGACGGGGTTGAAGCTTTCTTT

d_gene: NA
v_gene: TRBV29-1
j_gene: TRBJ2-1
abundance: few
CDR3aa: CSVPRPPSSYNEQFF
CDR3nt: TGCAGCGTGCCCAGGCCCCCGAGCTCCTACAATGAGCAGTTCTTC

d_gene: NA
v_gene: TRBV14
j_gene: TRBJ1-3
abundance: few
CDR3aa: CASSHKGFGNTIYF
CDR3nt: TGTGCCAGCAGCCACAAGGGTTTCGGAAACACCATATATTTT

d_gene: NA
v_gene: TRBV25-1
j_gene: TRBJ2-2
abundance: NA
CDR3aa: CASTSRANTGELFF
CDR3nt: TGTGCCAGTACCAGCCGCGCGAACACCGGGGAGCTGTTTTTT

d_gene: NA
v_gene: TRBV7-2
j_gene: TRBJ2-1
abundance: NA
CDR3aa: CASSLSTNNEQFF
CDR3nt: TGTGCCAGCAGCTTATCCACCAACAATGAGCAGTTCTTC

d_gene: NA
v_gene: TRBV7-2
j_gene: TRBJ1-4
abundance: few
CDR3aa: CASSRDGNEKLFF
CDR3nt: TGTGCCAGCAGCCGGGACGGTAATGAAAAACTGTTTTTT

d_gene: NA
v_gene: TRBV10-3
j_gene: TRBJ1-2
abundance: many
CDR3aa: CAISDHGNYGYTF
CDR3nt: TGTGCCATCAGTGATCACGGGAACTATGGCTACACCTTC

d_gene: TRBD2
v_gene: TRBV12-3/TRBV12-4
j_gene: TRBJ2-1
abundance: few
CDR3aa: CASSLIGGAGNEQFF
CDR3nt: TGTGCCAGCAGTTTAATCGGGGGGGCTGGAAATGAGCAGTTCTTC

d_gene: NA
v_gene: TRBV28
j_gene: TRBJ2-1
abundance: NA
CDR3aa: CASRGESSYNEQFF
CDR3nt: TGTGCCAGCAGAGGGGAGAGCTCCTACAATGAGCAGTTCTTC

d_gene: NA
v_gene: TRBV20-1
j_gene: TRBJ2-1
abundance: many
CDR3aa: CSARALNNEQFF
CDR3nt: TGCAGTGCTAGAGCACTCAACAATGAGCAGTTCTTC

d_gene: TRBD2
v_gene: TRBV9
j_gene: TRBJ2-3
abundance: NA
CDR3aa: CASSVPSGGADTQYF
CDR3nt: TGTGCCAGCAGCGTCCCTAGCGGGGGGGCAGATACGCAGTATTTT

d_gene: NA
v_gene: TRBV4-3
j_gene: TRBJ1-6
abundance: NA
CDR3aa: CASSLEGRVNSPLHF
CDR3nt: TGCGCCAGCAGCCTGGAGGGGCGGGTTAATTCACCCCTCCACTTT

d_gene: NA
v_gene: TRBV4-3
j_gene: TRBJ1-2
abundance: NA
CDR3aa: CASSQDATAYGYTF
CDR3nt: TGCGCCAGCAGCCAAGATGCGACAGCCTATGGCTACACCTTC

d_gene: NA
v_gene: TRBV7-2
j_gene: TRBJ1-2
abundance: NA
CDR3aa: CASSSADRTYGYTF
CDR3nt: TGTGCCAGCAGCTCCGCCGACAGGACCTATGGCTACACCTTC

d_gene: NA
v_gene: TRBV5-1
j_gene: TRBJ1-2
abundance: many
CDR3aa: CASSDPGGNYGYTF
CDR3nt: TGCGCCAGCAGCGACCCGGGCGGTAACTATGGCTACACCTTC

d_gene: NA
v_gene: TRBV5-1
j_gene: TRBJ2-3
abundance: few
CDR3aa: CASSSGLSPTDTQYF
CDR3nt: TGCGCCAGCAGCTCGGGCCTCTCCCCCACAGATACGCAGTATTTT

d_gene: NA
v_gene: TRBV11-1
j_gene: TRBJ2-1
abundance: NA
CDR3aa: CASSLNRAGEQFF
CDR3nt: TGTGCCAGCAGCTTAAACAGGGCGGGTGAGCAGTTCTTC

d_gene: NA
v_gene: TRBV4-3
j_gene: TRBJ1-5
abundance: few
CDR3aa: CASSPSPTGYSNQPQHF
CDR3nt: TGCGCCAGCAGCCCTTCCCCGACAGGCTATAGCAATCAGCCCCAGCATTTT

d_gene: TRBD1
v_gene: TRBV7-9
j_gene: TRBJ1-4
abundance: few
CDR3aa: CASSQGQFNEKLFF
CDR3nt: TGTGCCAGCAGCCAGGGACAGTTTAATGAAAAACTGTTTTTT

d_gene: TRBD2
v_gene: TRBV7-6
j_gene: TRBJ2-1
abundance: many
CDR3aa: CASSWGGGSNEQFF
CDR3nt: TGTGCCAGCAGCTGGGGCGGGGGGAGTAATGAGCAGTTCTTC